The clone carrying this T cell receptor (beta chain) was seen a handful of times. Its antigen is as yet unknown. The sample belongs to a study of beta chain features in type 1 diabetes. Study-level findings and limits: Among all four CD4+ subsets, Type 1 diabetes patients had TCRB CDR3s that were moderately but significantly shorter. Within patients, naive, central memory and Treg TCRB repertoires seemed more similar than within healthy donors.

Germline assignment: CDR1 LNHDA and CDR2 SQIVND (reference sequence). There are 14 residues in the CDR3. V was clipped by 3 bases and J by 1 base, with 4 bases between them. Sequenced material consisted of expressed TCRB transcripts (all of the isolated RNA was reverse transcribed). Profiled with immunoSEQ multiplex PCR; TCRdb holds only in-frame clones, not every one. The repertoire holds about 660,000 clones, 11% to 15% seen once, with nearly 0.04% in the top ten. The source of this sequence is a man between 18 and 29 years old with type 1 diabetes. The chain uses TRBV19 and TRBJ2-6; D not certain. Sample: naive CD4+ T cells from blood. The CDR3 bases are TGTGCCAGTAGTATCAAATCTGGGGCCAACGTCCTGACTTTC. It encodes CASSIKSGANVLTF.